The 26 T cell receptor beta chains listed next were all sequenced from one sample in a study of CD8 T cells in ankylosing spondylitis. TCRdb ran MiXCR on the 5' RACE reads and lists one entry per CDR3 protein. The data contain some 220,000 distinct CDR3 sequences, roughly 10% of them singletons. What was sequenced was blood, either unsorted or a sorted T cell fraction (not recorded which). These receptors were collected from a male donor with ankylosing spondylitis or in good health (not recorded which).

This clonotype was seen at least ten times. CDR3 sequence reads: CASSPAGRSEKLFF. For the CDR3, the DNA is TGTGCCAGCAGCCCGGCCGGGAGGAGTGAAAAACTGTTTTTT. V gene TRBV6-1 combines with J gene TRBJ1-4; no firm D call. The V end was cut by 6 bases, the J end by 7 bases, with 15 bases between. This CDR3 contains 14 residues. Germline V gene sequence: CDR1 MNHNS, CDR2 SASEGT.

This clonotype came up many times. The chain uses TRBV20-1 and TRBJ2-3, with D perhaps TRBD2 (6 bases). Germline V gives CDR1 DFQATT, CDR2 SNEGSKA (reference sequence). V lost 5 bases to trimming and J lost 5 bases, with 23 bases between them. This CDR3 spans 16 amino acids. The CDR3 nucleotides are TGCAGTGCTCTCCCCCTACTAGCTGTGGGGGGAGATACGCAGTATTTT. Amino acid sequence: CSALPLLAVGGDTQYF.

In its sample, this clonotype was seen many times. The chain is built from TRBV12-3 or TRBV12-4 and TRBJ2-3, with D unresolved. The germline V and J ends were trimmed by 0 bases and 4 bases, with 11 bases remaining between them. CDR3 size: 15 residues. The CDR3 is CASSLALGDADTQYF. As DNA, the CDR3 is TGTGCCAGCAGTTTAGCGCTTGGTGACGCAGATACGCAGTATTTT.

This clonotype was recorded many times. The chain is built from TRBV4-2 and TRBJ2-1; D remains ambiguous. CDR3 length: 14 amino acids. The V gene lost 0 bases and the J gene lost 5 bases, with 8 bases spanning the gap. Germline lookup yields CDR1 LGHNA and CDR2 YNFKEQ. CDR3 loop: CASSQELGNNEQFF. CDR3 DNA: TGTGCCAGCAGCCAAGAATTGGGGAACAATGAGCAGTTCTTC.

This clonotype was detected a few times. The chain has TRBV5-1 and TRBJ2-1; D is undetermined. This CDR3 contains 15 residues. The germline V gene encodes CDR1 SGHRS and CDR2 YFSETQ. V gave up 7 bases and J gave up 2 bases, with 16 bases separating them. CDR3 protein: CASVLGWGTYNEQFF. CDR3 nucleotides: TGCGCCAGCGTCCTCGGGTGGGGAACCTACAATGAGCAGTTCTTC.

Here the CDR3 reads CSAQNEQFF. In nucleotides, the CDR3 is TGCAGTGCTCAAAATGAGCAGTTCTTC. V usage is TRBV20-1 and J usage is TRBJ2-1; D is undetermined. The CDR3 contains 9 residues. Trimming pared 5 bases from V and 7 bases from J, leaving 3 bases between. Germline CDR1 is DFQATT and CDR2 is SNEGSKA (reference sequence).

In its sample, this clonotype was seen many times. The chain links TRBV7-9 to TRBJ2-5, with D perhaps assigned TRBD1 or TRBD2 (6 bases each). Germline assignment: CDR1 SEHNR and CDR2 FQNEAQ (reference sequence). Trimming left V 3 bases short and J 4 bases short, with 15 bases between. This CDR3 comprises 15 residues. CDR3 sequence: CASSLGRGVLETQYF. Here the CDR3 DNA reads TGTGCCAGCAGCTTGGGAAGGGGGGTCTTAGAGACCCAGTACTTC.

This clonotype was detected ten times or more. The chain links TRBV5-1 to TRBJ2-7, with D tentatively TRBD2 (5 bases). The germline gives CDR1 SGHRS, CDR2 YFSETQ. CDR3 size: 15 residues. Trimming removed 0 bases from V and 0 bases from J, with 10 bases in between. The CDR3 DNA reads TGCGCCAGCAGCTTGGGAGCGGAAAGCTCCTACGAGCAGTACTTC. Protein product: CASSLGAESSYEQYF.

This clonotype has at least ten counts. The chain uses TRBV25-1 and TRBJ2-5, with 7 bases aligning to TRBD1. CDR3 length: 13 amino acids. From germline, CDR1 is MGHDK and CDR2 SYGVNS. V lost 6 bases to trimming and J lost 4 bases; unmatched junction nucleotides: 5. CDR3 residues: CASSRQGTETQYF. The CDR3 DNA reads as TGTGCCAGCAGCCGACAGGGAACAGAGACCCAGTACTTC.

CDR3 DNA: TGTGCCAGCAGCTTAGTAGGAGGACAGGGGATTAACTATGGCTACACCTTC. This codes for CASSLVGGQGINYGYTF. The chain links TRBV7-2 to TRBJ1-2; 9 nucleotides match TRBD1. Germline lookup yields CDR1 SGHTA and CDR2 FQGNSA. V was pared by 1 base and J by 1 base, with 7 bases of the junction left unmatched. CDR3 length: 17 residues.

The chain recombines TRBV6-1 with TRBJ2-2; D is undetermined. Trimming stripped 4 bases from V and 0 bases from J, with 6 bases between. The CDR3 totals 14 residues. Germline CDR1 and CDR2: MNHNS and SASEGT. CDR3: CASSGVANTGELFF. The CDR3 region has the DNA TGTGCCAGCAGTGGGGTCGCGAACACCGGGGAGCTGTTTTTT.

Many counts were recorded for this clonotype. The V call is TRBV29-1, the J call TRBJ2-7; D possibly corresponds to TRBD1 (6 bases). V gave up 2 bases and J gave up 4 bases, with 6 bases separating them. The CDR3 has 11 residues. From germline, CDR1 is SQVTM and CDR2 ANQGSEA. The CDR3 protein is CSVETGYEQYF. CDR3 nucleotides: TGCAGCGTTGAAACAGGGTACGAGCAGTACTTC.

This clonotype was counted many times. The gene calls are TRBV5-1 and TRBJ2-1; the D gene is possibly TRBD1 (5 bases). Trimming removed 3 bases from V and 6 bases from J, with 13 bases in between. The CDR3 loop spans 14 amino acids. Germline loops: CDR1 SGHRS, CDR2 YFSETQ. CDR3 region: CASSSPQGGNEQFF. CDR3 nucleotides: TGCGCCAGCAGCTCCCCCCAGGGTGGCAATGAGCAGTTCTTC.

This clonotype was detected many times. The genes are TRBV5-1 and TRBJ2-1; D not certain. V lost 0 bases and J 8 bases, leaving 15 bases between the germline ends. Germline-derived CDR1 and CDR2 are SGHRS and YFSETQ. The CDR3 is 15 amino acids. The CDR3 is CASSLARAAFDEQFF. As DNA, the CDR3 is TGCGCCAGCAGCTTGGCGCGAGCAGCGTTTGATGAGCAGTTCTTC.

This clonotype was counted ten times or more. The chain links TRBV5-1 to TRBJ1-1; weak D call: TRBD1 (5 bases). Germline V gene sequence: CDR1 SGHRS, CDR2 YFSETQ. This CDR3 region has 13 residues. The V end lost 3 bases, the J end lost 3 bases, and 9 bases lay between the germline ends. In nucleotides, the CDR3 is TGCGCCAGCAGCTCCAGGGCGGACACTGAAGCTTTCTTT. Translation: CASSSRADTEAFF.

This clonotype showed up just a few times. The chain has TRBV4-1 and TRBJ2-7, with 7 bases matching TRBD1. The V segment lost 4 bases and the J segment 2 bases; nucleotides outside the gene matches: 5. The germline CDR1 and CDR2 sequences are MGHRA and YSYEKL. The length of the CDR3 is 14 residues. This CDR3 reads CASSPEQGAYEQYF. The CDR3 DNA is TGCGCCAGCAGCCCGGAGCAGGGGGCCTACGAGCAGTACTTC.

The chain carries TRBV21-1 and TRBJ2-3. TRBV21-1 is a known pseudogene. This CDR3 spans 11 amino acids. This CDR3 is CAETHTDTQYF. The CDR3 nucleotides are TGTGCCGAAACGCACACAGATACGCAGTATTTT.

This clonotype was recorded at least ten times. This sequence joins TRBV6-1 and TRBJ2-1, with D perhaps matching TRBD2 (6 bases). The CDR3 is 14 residues long. Trimming removed 7 bases at V and 0 bases at J, with 10 bases between. CDR1 MNHNS and CDR2 SASEGT come from the germline V gene. DNA for the CDR3: TGTGCCAGCACCCCGGAGGGCTCCTACAATGAGCAGTTCTTC. Protein product: CASTPEGSYNEQFF.

This clonotype has just a few counts. V gene TRBV6-1 combines with J gene TRBJ2-7, with 7 nucleotides matching TRBD2. Germline-derived CDR1 and CDR2 are MNHNS and SASEGT. CDR3 length equals 16 residues. V was pared by 4 bases and J by 2 bases, with 11 bases of the junction left unmatched. CDR3: CASSAAGARGTYEQYF. CDR3 bases: TGTGCCAGCAGTGCGGCTGGGGCGCGGGGGACCTACGAGCAGTACTTC.

This chain uses TRBV21-1 with TRBJ1-2. TRBV21-1 has pseudogene status. The CDR3 extends over 17 amino acids. CDR3 residues: CASNLRSRAGQLYGYTF. DNA of the CDR3: TGTGCCAGCAACCTAAGGAGTAGGGCAGGGCAACTCTATGGCTACACCTTC.

In this sample, this clonotype turned up many times. The V call is TRBV13, the J call TRBJ2-7, with D perhaps matching TRBD2 (5 bases). Germline CDR1 and CDR2: PRHDT and FYEKMQ (reference sequence). This CDR3 comprises 15 residues. V lost 4 bases to trimming and J lost 2 bases, with 15 bases between them. This chain's CDR3 is CASSSWTGGPYEQYF. The DNA of the CDR3 is TGTGCCAGCAGCTCGTGGACTGGCGGCCCCTACGAGCAGTACTTC.

This clonotype has only a few counts. The chain recombines TRBV11-2 with TRBJ2-1; D remains ambiguous. Germline CDR1 SGHAT, CDR2 FQNNGV. The CDR3 runs to 15 residues. V was clipped by 8 bases and J by 3 bases, with 17 bases between them. The CDR3 spells CASRVGKDLYNEQFF. The CDR3 nucleotides read TGTGCCAGCCGGGTCGGAAAGGACCTCTACAATGAGCAGTTCTTC.

V usage is TRBV4-2 and J usage is TRBJ1-5; the D gene is possibly TRBD1 (6 bases). The V gene lost 3 bases and the J gene lost 2 bases, with 11 bases spanning the gap. CDR1 LGHNA and CDR2 YNFKEQ come from the germline V gene. The length of the CDR3 is 15 residues. CDR3 in DNA: TGTGCCAGCAGCCAGGATTGGGGGCGCAATCAGCCCCAGCATTTT. This codes for CASSQDWGRNQPQHF.

This clonotype was picked up many times. An end of the junction differs from the germline gene, which may be a read error. The chain is built from TRBV20-1 and TRBJ2-7; D may be TRBD2 (5 bases). Germline-derived CDR1 and CDR2 are DFQATT and SNEGSKA (reference sequence). This CDR3 has 11 amino acids. The CDR3 DNA reads as TGCAGTGCTAGAGATCCTAGGGAGTGGTCCTTC. This translates into CSARDPREWSF.

This clonotype was seen repeatedly, ten times or more. V usage is TRBV5-1 and J usage is TRBJ2-2; D is possibly TRBD1 (5 bases). The CDR3 has 16 amino acids. Trimming took off 1 base at V and 5 bases at J, with 15 bases between the two ends. Germline CDR1 and CDR2: SGHRS and YFSETQ. The CDR3 bases are TGCGCCAGCAGCTTGCAGGGCCCCCTGGGAACCGGGGAGCTGTTTTTT. Residues: CASSLQGPLGTGELFF.

This clonotype was recorded many times. The chain carries TRBV20-1 and TRBJ1-1; no firm D call. CDR3 length: 14 residues. Germline CDR1 reads DFQATT; CDR2 reads SNEGSKA (reference sequence). Trimming shortened V by 1 base and J by 1 base, and 10 bases separated the two germline ends. CDR3 region: CSARGTDQNTEAFF. As DNA, the CDR3 is TGCAGTGCTAGAGGGACCGACCAGAACACTGAAGCTTTCTTT.